This T cell receptor (beta chain) was observed in a study of T cells in Graves' hyperthyroidism and ophthalmopathy. Stable disease denoted Graves' hyperthyroidism without ophthalmopathy progression within 18 months. Those with hyperthyroidism were 18 to 65 years old, newly diagnosed, and ill for under 2 months. Each 10 ml fresh peripheral blood draw supplied the PBMCs. V dropped 5 bases and J dropped 2 bases, with 20 bases sitting between them. Per the germline V gene, CDR1 is SGHRS and CDR2 is YFSETQ. This CDR3 spans 16 amino acids. The TCR beta CDR3 regions underwent amplification using RNA transcripts as the source. An initial round of RT-PCR targeting the TCR CDR3 relied on the HTBI primer set. TCRdb re-called the multiplex PCR reads with MiXCR, one entry per CDR3 protein. The sample includes about 340,000 distinct CDR3 sequences, roughly 23% seen only once; the top ten take around 50%. Ten or more counts support this clonotype. Its antigen remains unidentified.

Study-level points and caveats: In the analysis, a 13 V-J model separated ophthalmopathy from stable hyperthyroidism.

Input material: blood. This receptor was taken from a woman aged 50 to 60 with Graves' hyperthyroidism. V and J are TRBV5-1 and TRBJ2-7; perhaps TRBD2 as D (6 bases). CDR3 DNA: TGCGCCAGCAGTAATTGGCAGGGAGGACTGCCCTACGAGCAGTACTTC. Its protein is CASSNWQGGLPYEQYF.